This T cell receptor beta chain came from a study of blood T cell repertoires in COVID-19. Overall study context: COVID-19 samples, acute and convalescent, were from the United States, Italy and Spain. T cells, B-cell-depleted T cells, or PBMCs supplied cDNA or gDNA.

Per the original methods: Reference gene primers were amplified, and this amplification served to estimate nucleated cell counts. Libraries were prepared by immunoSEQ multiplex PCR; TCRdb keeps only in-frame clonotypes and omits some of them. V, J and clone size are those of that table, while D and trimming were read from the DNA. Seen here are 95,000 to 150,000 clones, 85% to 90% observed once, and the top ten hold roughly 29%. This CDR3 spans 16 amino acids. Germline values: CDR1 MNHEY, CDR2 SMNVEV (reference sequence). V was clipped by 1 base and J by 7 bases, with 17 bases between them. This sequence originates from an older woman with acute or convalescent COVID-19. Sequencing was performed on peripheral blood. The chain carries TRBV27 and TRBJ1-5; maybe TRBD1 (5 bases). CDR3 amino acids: CASSLFGGLGGQPQHF. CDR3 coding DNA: TGTGCCAGCAGTTTATTCGGGGGACTCGGGGGACAGCCCCAGCATTTT.